The clone carrying this T cell receptor beta chain turned up a few times. Its antigen is currently unknown. The sample originates from a study of CD8 T cell repertoires and HIV-1 epitope variants. Study-wide points: Nine or ten antigen-specific TCR beta clonotypes were found; six seemed cross-reactive to variants. Nef KF9 drew roughly five clonotypes and HW9 one, without TAALDMSHF responses.

TCRdb's table, derived via immunoSEQ multiplex PCR, lists solely in-frame clones and lacks some. The sample lists roughly 5,200 clones; around 71% were seen once. The CDR3 length is 15 residues. Trimming cost V 5 bases and J 4 bases, with 15 bases left between them. Germline CDR1 MNHEY, CDR2 SMNVEV (reference sequence). The sequence was collected from a male donor with HIV. Sequencing was done on a sample of cultured CD8+ T cells derived from PBMCs. The chain couples TRBV27 to TRBJ1-5; the D is unclear. As DNA, the CDR3 is TGTGCCAGCAGTCCCCAGGTTGGTGGAAATCAGCCCCAGCATTTT. Translated: CASSPQVGGNQPQHF.